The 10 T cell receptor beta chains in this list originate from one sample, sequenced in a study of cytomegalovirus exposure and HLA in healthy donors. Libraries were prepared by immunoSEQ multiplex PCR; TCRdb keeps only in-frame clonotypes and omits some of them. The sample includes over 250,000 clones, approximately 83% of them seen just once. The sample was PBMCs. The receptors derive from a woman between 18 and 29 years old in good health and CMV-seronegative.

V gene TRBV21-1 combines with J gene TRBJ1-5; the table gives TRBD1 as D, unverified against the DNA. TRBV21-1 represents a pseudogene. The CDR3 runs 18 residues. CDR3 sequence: CASSKEYRDSNSNQPQHF. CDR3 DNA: TGTGCCAGCAGCAAAGAATACCGGGACAGTAATAGCAATCAGCCCCAGCATTTT.

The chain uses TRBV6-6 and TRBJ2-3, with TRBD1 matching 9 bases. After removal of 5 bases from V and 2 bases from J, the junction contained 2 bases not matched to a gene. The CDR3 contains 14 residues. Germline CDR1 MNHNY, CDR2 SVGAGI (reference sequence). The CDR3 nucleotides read TGTGCCAGCAGTCGACAGGGGGACACAGATACGCAGTATTTT. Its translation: CASSRQGDTDTQYF.

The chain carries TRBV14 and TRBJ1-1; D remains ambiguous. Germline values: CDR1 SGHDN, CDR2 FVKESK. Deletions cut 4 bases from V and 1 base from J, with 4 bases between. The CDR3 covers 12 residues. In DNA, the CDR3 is TGTGCCAGCAGCCTAGCGAACACTGAAGCTTTCTTT. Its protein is CASSLANTEAFF. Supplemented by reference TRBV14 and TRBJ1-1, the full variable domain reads EAGVTQFPSHSVIEKGQTVTLRCDPISGHDNLYWYRRVMGKEIKFLLHFVKESKQDESGMPNNRFLAERTGGTYSTLKVQPAELEDSGVYFCASSLANTEAFFGQGTRLTVV.

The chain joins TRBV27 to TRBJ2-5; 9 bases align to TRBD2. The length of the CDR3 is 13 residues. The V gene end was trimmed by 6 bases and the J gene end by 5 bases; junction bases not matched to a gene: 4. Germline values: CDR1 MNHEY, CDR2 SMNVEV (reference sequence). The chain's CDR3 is CASSPSGRETQYF. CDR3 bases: TGTGCCAGCAGCCCGAGCGGGAGGGAGACCCAGTACTTC.

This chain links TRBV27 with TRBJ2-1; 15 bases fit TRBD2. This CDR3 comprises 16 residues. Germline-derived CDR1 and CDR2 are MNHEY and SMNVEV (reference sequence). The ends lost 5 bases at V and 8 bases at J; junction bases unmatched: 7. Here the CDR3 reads CASSPRTSGGADEQFF. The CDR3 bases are TGTGCCAGCAGTCCCCGGACTAGCGGGGGGGCTGATGAGCAGTTCTTC.

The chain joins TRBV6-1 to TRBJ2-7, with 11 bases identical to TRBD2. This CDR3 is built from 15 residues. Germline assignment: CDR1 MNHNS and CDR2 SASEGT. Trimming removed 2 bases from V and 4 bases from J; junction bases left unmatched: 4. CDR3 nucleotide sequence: TGTGCCAGCAGTGAAAAAACTAGCGGGAGATACGAGCAGTACTTC. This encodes CASSEKTSGRYEQYF.

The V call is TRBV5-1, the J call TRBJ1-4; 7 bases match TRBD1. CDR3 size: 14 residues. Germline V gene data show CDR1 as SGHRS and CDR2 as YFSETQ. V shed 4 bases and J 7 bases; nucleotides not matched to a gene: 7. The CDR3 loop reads CASSPGTEGEKLFF. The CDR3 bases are TGCGCCAGCAGCCCTGGGACAGAGGGTGAAAAACTGTTTTTT.

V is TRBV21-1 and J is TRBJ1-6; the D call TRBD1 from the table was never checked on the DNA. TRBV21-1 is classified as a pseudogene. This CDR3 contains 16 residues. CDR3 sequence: CASSPLGQGIYLPLHF. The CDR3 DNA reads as TGTGCCAGCAGCCCTTTGGGACAGGGAATTTACTTACCCCTCCACTTT.

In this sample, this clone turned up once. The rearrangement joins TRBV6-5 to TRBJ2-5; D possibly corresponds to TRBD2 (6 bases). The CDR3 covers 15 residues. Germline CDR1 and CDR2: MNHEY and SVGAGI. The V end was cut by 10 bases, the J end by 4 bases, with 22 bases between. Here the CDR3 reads CAIRRTPGDGETQYF. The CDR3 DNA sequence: TGTGCCATCAGACGAACCCCGGGGGACGGAGAGACCCAGTACTTC.

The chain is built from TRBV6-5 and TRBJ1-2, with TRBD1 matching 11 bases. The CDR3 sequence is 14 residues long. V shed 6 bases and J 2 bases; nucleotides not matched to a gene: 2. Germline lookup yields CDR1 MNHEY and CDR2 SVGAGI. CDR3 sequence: CASRGQGGNYGYTF. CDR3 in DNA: TGTGCCAGCAGGGGACAGGGGGGGAACTATGGCTACACCTTC.